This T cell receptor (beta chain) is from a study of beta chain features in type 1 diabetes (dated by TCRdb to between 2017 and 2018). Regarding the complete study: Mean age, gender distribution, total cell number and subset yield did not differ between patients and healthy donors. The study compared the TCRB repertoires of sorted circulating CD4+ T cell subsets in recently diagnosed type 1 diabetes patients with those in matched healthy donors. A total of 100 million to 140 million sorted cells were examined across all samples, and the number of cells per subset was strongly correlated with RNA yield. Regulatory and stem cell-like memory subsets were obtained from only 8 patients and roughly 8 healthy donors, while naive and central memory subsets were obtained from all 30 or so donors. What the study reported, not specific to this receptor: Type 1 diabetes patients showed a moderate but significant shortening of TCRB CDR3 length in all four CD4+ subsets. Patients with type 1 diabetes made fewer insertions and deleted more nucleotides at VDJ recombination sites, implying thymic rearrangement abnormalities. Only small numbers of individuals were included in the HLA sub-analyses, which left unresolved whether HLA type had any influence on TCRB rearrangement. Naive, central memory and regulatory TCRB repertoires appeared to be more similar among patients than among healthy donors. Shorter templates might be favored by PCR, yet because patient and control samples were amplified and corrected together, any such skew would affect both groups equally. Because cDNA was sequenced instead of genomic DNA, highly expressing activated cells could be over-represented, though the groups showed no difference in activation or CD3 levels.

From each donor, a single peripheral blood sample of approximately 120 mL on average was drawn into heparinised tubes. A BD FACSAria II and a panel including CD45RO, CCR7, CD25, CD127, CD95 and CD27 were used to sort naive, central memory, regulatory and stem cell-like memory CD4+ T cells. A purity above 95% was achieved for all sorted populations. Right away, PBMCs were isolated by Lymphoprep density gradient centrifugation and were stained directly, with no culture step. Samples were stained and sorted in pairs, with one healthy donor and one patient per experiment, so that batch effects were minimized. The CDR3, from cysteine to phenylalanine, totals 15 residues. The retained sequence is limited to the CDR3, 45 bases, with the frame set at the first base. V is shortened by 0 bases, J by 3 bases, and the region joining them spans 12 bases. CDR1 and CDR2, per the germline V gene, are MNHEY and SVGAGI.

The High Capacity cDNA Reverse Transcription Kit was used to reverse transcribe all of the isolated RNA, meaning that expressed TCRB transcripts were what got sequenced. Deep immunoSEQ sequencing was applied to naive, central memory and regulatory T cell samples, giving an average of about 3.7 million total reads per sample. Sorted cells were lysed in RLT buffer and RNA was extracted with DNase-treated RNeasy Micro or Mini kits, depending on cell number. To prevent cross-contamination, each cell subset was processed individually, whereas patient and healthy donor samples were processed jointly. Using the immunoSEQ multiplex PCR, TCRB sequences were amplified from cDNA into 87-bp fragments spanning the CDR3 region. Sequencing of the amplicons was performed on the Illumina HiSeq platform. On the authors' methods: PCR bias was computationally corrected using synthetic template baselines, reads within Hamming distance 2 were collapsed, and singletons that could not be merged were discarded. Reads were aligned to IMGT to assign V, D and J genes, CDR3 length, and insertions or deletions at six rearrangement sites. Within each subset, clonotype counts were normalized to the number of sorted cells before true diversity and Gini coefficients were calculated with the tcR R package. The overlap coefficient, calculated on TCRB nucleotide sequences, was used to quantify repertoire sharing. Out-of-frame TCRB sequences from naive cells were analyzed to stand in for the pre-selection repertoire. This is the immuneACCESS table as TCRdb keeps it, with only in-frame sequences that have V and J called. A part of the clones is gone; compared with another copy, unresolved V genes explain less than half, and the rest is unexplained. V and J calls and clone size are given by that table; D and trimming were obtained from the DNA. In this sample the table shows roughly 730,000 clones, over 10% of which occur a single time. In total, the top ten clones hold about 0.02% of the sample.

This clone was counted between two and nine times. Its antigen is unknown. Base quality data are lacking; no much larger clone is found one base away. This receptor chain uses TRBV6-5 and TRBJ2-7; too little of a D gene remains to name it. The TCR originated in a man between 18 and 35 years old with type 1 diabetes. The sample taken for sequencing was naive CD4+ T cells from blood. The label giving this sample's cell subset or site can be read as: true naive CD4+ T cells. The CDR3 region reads CASSYSEPQNYEQYF. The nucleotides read TGTGCCAGCAGTTACTCAGAGCCTCAAAACTACGAGCAGTACTTC.